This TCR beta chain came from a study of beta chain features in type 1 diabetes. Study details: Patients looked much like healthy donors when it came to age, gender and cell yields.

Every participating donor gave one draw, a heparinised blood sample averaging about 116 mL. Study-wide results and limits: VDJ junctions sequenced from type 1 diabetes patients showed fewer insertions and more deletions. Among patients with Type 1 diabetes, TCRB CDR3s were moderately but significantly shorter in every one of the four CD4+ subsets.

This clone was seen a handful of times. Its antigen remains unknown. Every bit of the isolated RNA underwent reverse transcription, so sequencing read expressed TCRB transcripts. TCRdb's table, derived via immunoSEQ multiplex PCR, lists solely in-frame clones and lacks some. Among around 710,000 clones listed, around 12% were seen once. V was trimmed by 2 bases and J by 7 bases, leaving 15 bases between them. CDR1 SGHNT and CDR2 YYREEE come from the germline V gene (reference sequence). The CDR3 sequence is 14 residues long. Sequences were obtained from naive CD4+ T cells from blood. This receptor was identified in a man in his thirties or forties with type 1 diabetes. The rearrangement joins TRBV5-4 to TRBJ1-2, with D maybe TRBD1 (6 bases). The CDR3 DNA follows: TGTGCCAGCAGCTTCCCCGACAGGAGATCTGGCTACACCTTC. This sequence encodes CASSFPDRRSGYTF. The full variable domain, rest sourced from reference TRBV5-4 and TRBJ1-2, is ETGVTQSPTHLIKTRGQQVTLRCSSQSGHNTVSWYQQALGQGPQFIFQYYREEENGRGNFPPRFSGLQFPNYSSELNVNALELDDSALYLCASSFPDRRSGYTFGSGTRLTVV.